The clone carrying this T cell receptor (beta chain) was counted only a few times. Its antigen remains unknown. The CDR3 is made up of 14 amino acids. The V end was cut by 3 bases, the J end by 1 base, with 11 bases between. Germline V gene lookup returns CDR1 DFQATT and CDR2 SNEGSKA (reference sequence). The second PCR ran about 6 to 11 cycles with a sample-barcoded 5' primer and J-beta primers. TCRdb recomputed calls from the 5' RACE reads with MiXCR, one row per CDR3 protein. The sample holds around 1.5 million distinct CDR3 sequences, roughly 59% seen once. The data derive from a study of blood T cells in healthy people across ages. The study's findings and limits: The unknown donor CMV status may have confounded expanded clonotype changes.

The clonotype was recovered from a man between 18 and 35 years old in good health. The chain is built from TRBV20-1 and TRBJ2-3; tentative D call: TRBD2 (6 bases). Sequenced material: blood. This chain's CDR3 is CSASDTGGTDTQYF. The DNA for the CDR3 is TGCAGTGCTAGTGATACGGGGGGCACAGATACGCAGTATTTT.